Presented here are 3 T cell receptor beta chains from one specimen sequenced in a study of T cell responses to AZD1222 COVID-19 vaccine. Profiled with immunoSEQ multiplex PCR; TCRdb holds only in-frame clones, not every one. The table shows some 120,000 clones, with about nine tenths occurring only once. This specimen consisted of peripheral blood, obtained 28 days after the second dose of the MenACWY control vaccine. These receptors all stem from an adult who received the MenACWY meningococcal vaccine as a control.

The V call is TRBV5-1, the J call TRBJ2-7; a weak D match, TRBD1 (6 bases). CDR3 length: 15 amino acids. The V and J ends lost 2 bases and 1 base respectively, with 13 bases between them. Germline V gene sequence: CDR1 SGHRS, CDR2 YFSETQ. The CDR3 is CASSLGQSRSYEQYF. CDR3 nucleotides: TGCGCCAGCAGCTTAGGACAGAGCCGATCCTACGAGCAGTACTTC.

V gene TRBV28 combines with J gene TRBJ1-5; D remains unclear. Germline-derived CDR1 and CDR2 are MDHEN and SYDVKM. With 6 bases removed from V and 9 bases from J, the gap between germline ends came to 15 bases. The CDR3 covers 13 residues. CDR3 DNA sequence: TGTGCCAGCAGGGTCAATTCACAAGCGCCCCAGCATTTT. This codes for CASRVNSQAPQHF.

The CDR3 DNA sequence: TGTGCCTGGAATGTGCGGGCCAACACTGAAGCTTTCTTT. Translation: CAWNVRANTEAFF. The chain uses TRBV30 and TRBJ1-1; D not resolved. This CDR3 is 13 amino acids long. The V end was cut by 4 bases, the J end by 2 bases, with 11 bases between. Germline CDR1 and CDR2: GTSNPN and SVGIG (reference sequence).